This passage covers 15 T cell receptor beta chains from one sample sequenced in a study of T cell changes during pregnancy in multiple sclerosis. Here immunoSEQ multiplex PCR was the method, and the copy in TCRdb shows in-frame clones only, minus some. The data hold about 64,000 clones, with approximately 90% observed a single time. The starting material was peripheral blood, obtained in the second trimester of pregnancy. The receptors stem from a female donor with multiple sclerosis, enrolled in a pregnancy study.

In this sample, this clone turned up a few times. In nucleotides, the CDR3 is TGCGCCAGCAGCTCATCAGGGGGTATTATCAAAGCTTTCTTT. Amino acid sequence: CASSSSGGIIKAFF. The chain recombines TRBV5-1 with TRBJ1-1; 7 bases fit TRBD1. The V gene's germline CDR1 is SGHRS and CDR2 YFSETQ. V gave up 3 bases and J gave up 9 bases; unmatched junction bases: 11. The CDR3 contains 14 residues.

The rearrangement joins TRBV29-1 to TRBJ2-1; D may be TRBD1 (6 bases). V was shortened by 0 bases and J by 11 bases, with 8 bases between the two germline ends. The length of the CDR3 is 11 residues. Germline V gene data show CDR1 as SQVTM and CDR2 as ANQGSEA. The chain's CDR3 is CSVEDQGKQFF. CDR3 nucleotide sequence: TGCAGCGTTGAAGACCAGGGGAAGCAGTTCTTC.

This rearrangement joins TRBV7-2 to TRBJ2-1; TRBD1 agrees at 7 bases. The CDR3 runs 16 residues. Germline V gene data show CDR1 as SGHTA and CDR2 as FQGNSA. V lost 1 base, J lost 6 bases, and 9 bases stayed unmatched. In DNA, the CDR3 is TGTGCCAGCAGCTTAGGGGACAGCCGCCGGCGCAATGAGCAGTTCTTC. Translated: CASSLGDSRRRNEQFF.

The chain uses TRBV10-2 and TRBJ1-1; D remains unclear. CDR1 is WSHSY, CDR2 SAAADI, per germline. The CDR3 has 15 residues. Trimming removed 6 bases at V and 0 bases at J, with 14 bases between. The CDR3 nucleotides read TGCGCCAGCAGCGGGATTTTAGGCATGAACACTGAAGCTTTCTTT. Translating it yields CASSGILGMNTEAFF.

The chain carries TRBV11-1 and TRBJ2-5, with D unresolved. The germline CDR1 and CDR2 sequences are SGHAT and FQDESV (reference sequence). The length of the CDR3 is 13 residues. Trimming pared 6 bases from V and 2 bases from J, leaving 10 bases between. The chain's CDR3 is CASSLTPQETQYF. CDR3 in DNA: TGTGCCAGCAGTCTAACCCCTCAAGAGACCCAGTACTTC.

The CDR3 loop is CASSPGGTGVGQPQHF. DNA of the CDR3: TGTGCCAGCAGCCCCGGGGGAACAGGGGTTGGTCAGCCCCAGCATTTT. The chain links TRBV7-9 to TRBJ1-5, with 7 bases fitting TRBD1. CDR1 and CDR2 from the germline V gene are SEHNR and FQNEAQ (reference sequence). The CDR3 runs to 16 residues. J gave up 6 bases and V 5 bases, and 13 bases lay outside the gene matches.

CDR3 DNA: TGTGCCAGCAGCTTGAGGACAGGGCGCGCTCTCCTCACCTACGAGCAGTACTTC. Translated, it gives CASSLRTGRALLTYEQYF. The rearrangement links TRBV5-6 to TRBJ2-7, with 8 bases that match TRBD1. This CDR3 spans 18 amino acids. V lost 1 base to trimming and J lost 2 bases; unmatched junction nucleotides: 14. CDR1 and CDR2 (germline): SGHDT, YYEEEE.

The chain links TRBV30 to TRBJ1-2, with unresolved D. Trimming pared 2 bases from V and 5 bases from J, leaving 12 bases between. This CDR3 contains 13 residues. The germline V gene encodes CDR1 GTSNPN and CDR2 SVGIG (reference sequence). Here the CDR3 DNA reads TGTGCCTGGAGTTGGGAGGGAGGTTATGGCTACACCTTC. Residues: CAWSWEGGYGYTF.

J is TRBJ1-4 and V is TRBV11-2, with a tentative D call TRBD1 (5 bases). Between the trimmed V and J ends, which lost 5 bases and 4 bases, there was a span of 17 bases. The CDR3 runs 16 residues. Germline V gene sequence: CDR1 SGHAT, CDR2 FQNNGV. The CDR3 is CASSPSQGRLNEKLFF. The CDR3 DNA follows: TGTGCCAGCAGCCCCTCCCAGGGAAGACTTAATGAAAAACTGTTTTTT.

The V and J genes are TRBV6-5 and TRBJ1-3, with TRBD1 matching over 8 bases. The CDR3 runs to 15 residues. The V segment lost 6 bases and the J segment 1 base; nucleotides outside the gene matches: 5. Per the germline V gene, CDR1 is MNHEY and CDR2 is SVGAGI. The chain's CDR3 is CASRRQGASGNTIYF. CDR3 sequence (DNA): TGTGCCAGCAGGCGTCAGGGGGCTTCTGGAAACACCATATATTTT.

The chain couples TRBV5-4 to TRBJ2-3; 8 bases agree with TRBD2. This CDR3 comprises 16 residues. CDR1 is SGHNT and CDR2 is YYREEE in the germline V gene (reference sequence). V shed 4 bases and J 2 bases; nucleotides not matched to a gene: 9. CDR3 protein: CASSTTGGGYTDTQYF. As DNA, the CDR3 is TGTGCCAGCAGCACCACGGGGGGGGGCTACACAGATACGCAGTATTTT.

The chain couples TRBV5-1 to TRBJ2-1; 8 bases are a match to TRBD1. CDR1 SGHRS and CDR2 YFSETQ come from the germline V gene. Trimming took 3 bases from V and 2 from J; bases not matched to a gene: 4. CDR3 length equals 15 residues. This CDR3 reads CASSSDRVPYNEQFF. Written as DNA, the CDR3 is TGCGCCAGCAGCTCGGACAGGGTCCCCTACAATGAGCAGTTCTTC.

For the CDR3, the DNA is TGCGCCAGCAGCCAAGATGAGGAATCACCCCTCCACTTT. Protein: CASSQDEESPLHF. This chain uses TRBV4-1 with TRBJ1-6; D is unclear. The CDR3 has 13 residues. With 0 bases removed from V and 10 bases from J, the gap between germline ends came to 7 bases. CDR1 is MGHRA, CDR2 YSYEKL, per germline.

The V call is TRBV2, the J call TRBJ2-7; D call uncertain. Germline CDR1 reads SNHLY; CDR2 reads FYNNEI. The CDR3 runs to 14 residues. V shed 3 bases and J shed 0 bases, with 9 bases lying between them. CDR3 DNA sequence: TGTGCCAGCAGTGAGTCTAAGAGCTCCTACGAGCAGTACTTC. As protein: CASSESKSSYEQYF.

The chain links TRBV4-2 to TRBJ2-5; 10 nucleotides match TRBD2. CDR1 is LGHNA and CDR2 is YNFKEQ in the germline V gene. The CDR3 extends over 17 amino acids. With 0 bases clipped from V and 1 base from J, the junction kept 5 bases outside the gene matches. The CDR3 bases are TGTGCCAGCAGCCAAGACGGGGCTAGCGGGGGCCAAGAGACCCAGTACTTC. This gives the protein CASSQDGASGGQETQYF.